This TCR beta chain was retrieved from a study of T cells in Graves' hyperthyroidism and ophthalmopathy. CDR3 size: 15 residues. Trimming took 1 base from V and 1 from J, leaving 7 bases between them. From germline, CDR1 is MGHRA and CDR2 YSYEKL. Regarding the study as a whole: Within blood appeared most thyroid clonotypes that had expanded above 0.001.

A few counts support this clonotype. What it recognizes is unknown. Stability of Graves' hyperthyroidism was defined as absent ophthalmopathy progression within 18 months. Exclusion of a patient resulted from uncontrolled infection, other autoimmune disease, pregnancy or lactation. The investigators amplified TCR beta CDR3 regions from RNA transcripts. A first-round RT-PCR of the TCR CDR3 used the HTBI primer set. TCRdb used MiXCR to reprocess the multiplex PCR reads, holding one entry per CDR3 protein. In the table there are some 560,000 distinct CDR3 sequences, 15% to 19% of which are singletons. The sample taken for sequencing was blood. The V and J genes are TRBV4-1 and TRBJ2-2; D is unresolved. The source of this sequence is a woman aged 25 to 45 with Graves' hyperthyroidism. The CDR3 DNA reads TGCGCCAGCAGCCAAGGTACAGAGAACACCGGGGAGCTGTTTTTT. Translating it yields CASSQGTENTGELFF.